This T cell receptor beta chain was retrieved from a study of cytomegalovirus exposure and HLA in healthy donors. TCRdb's table, derived via immunoSEQ multiplex PCR, lists solely in-frame clones and lacks some. The sample carries 90,000 to 150,000 clones, around 89% recorded once. Trimming at V came to 4 bases and at J to 1 base, leaving 3 bases not matched to a gene. CDR3 length: 14 residues. In germline, CDR1 is SEHNR, CDR2 FQNEAQ (reference sequence). Sequenced: PBMCs. The clonotype comes from a young woman in good health and CMV-seropositive. The chain joins TRBV7-9 to TRBJ2-7; 8 positions agree with TRBD1. CDR3 in amino acids: CASSSGTGSYEQYF. The CDR3 DNA sequence: TGTGCCAGCAGCTCCGGGACAGGATCCTACGAGCAGTACTTC.